These T cell receptor beta chains were read from a single sample in a study of STAT5B mutations in CD4+ large granular lymphocyte leukemia. Assay used: immunoSEQ multiplex PCR; TCRdb lists only in-frame clones, some missing. Among about 21,000 clones listed, around 75% were seen once. Sequencing was carried out using CD4+ T cells from blood buffy coats. The receptors shown here come from a human donor in good health. Both conserved end residues are part of each CDR3. The D gene is left open where the match is weak. A row's size may be missing; if present it is once, few, many or a size class.

clone size	V gene	J gene	D gene	CDR3 DNA	CDR3 protein
NA	TRBV7-6	TRBJ2-1	NA	TGTGCCAGCAGCCGAGGTGGGGTTGCCAATGAGCAGTTCTTC	CASSRGGVANEQFF
few	TRBV30	TRBJ1-4	NA	TGTGCCTGGGGTGCGTCAAGTGAAAAACTGTTTTTT	CAWGASSEKLFF
NA	TRBV4-1	TRBJ2-4	TRBD1	TGCGCCAGCAGCCAGCCGAGTGGGAACAGGGGGCAAATCGGGGGTAGCAACATTCAGTACTTC	CASSQPSGNRGQIGGSNIQYF
NA	TRBV5-4	TRBJ2-1	NA	TGTGCCAGCGTAGAGGAGGGGGGGACAGCCTTTTACAATGAGCAGTTCTTC	CASVEEGGTAFYNEQFF
NA	TRBV5-1	TRBJ2-7	NA	TGCGCCAGCAGCTTGACAGGCTCGACCGAGCAGTACTTC	CASSLTGSTEQYF
NA	TRBV28	TRBJ1-3	NA	TGTGCCAGCAGTCCCAACCAATCTGGAAACACCATATATTTT	CASSPNQSGNTIYF
NA	TRBV9	TRBJ2-2	NA	TGTGCCAGCAGCCCTCGGCAGGCCACCGGGGTCGGGGAGCTGTTTTTT	CASSPRQATGVGELFF
NA	TRBV15	TRBJ2-1	TRBD1	TGTGCCACCAGCAGAGATCTCCCTGACAGGGTTGATGAGCAGTTCTTC	CATSRDLPDRVDEQFF
NA	TRBV5-1	TRBJ2-7	TRBD2	TGCGCCAGCAGCTTGTTGGGACTAGCGGGAACCGACTACGAGCAGTACTTC	CASSLLGLAGTDYEQYF
NA	TRBV5-4	TRBJ2-3	NA	TGTGCCAGCAGCTTGGCCGATACGCAGTATTTT	CASSLADTQYF
NA	TRBV4-2	TRBJ2-2	TRBD1	TGTGCCAGCAGCCCAGGGACAGGAAGCACCGGGGAGCTGTTTTTT	CASSPGTGSTGELFF